The T cell receptor beta chain described here comes from a study of blood T cell repertoires in COVID-19. Germline V gives CDR1 SGHRS, CDR2 YFSETQ. The germline V and J ends were trimmed by 2 bases and 5 bases, with 16 bases remaining between them. This CDR3 is 15 amino acids long. TCRdb keeps only in-frame clones here, not all; method: immunoSEQ multiplex PCR. The sample consists of about 170,000 clones, 65% to 85% of them appearing once. The chain has TRBV5-1 and TRBJ1-1, with D possibly TRBD1 on 5 matching bases. The sequencing sample was made of peripheral blood. This receptor was obtained from a woman between 65 and 79 years old who had recovered from COVID-19. For the CDR3, the DNA is TGCGCCAGCAGCTTCATGCCTTCCCGGGGGACTGAAGCTTTCTTT. Encoded protein: CASSFMPSRGTEAFF. Based on the CDR3 plus reference TRBV5-1 and TRBJ1-1, the full variable domain is KAGVTQTPRYLIKTRGQQVTLSCSPISGHRSVSWYQQTPGQGLQFLFEYFSETQRNKGNFPGRFSGRQFSNSRSEMNVSTLELGDSALYLCASSFMPSRGTEAFFGQGTRLTVV.